Following are 21 T cell receptor beta chains from one sample sequenced in a study of beta chain features in type 1 diabetes. Findings and caveats of the study: There was a moderate but significant shortening of TCRB CDR3s in all four CD4+ subsets of Type 1 diabetes patients.

These TCRs are of unknown antigen specificity. Sequencing targeted expressed TCRB transcripts, as all isolated RNA had been reverse transcribed. The data were produced by immunoSEQ multiplex PCR, yet TCRdb's version contains in-frame clones alone and is incomplete. The table records fewer than 450,000 clones, roughly 13% of them present only once. The sequencing sample was made of naive CD4+ T cells from blood. The receptors originated from a woman aged 18-30 years with type 1 diabetes.

The V gene is TRBV30, the J gene TRBJ1-5; D perhaps matches TRBD1 (5 bases). Germline CDR1 GTSNPN, CDR2 SVGIG (reference sequence). The CDR3 spans 14 residues. V lost 4 bases and J 0 bases, leaving 10 bases between the germline ends. The CDR3 nucleotides read TGTGCCTGGAACCCTGACAGTAGCAATCAGCCCCAGCATTTT. It codes for CAWNPDSSNQPQHF.

As regards this clone: Other DNA sequences from this sample encode an identical CDR3 as well. The CDR3 nucleotides are TGTGCCAGCAGCCTGTCCTACAATGAGCAGTTCTTC. Translated, it gives CASSLSYNEQFF. V is TRBV7-2 and J is TRBJ2-1; D uncertain. The CDR3 sequence is 12 residues long. Trimming shortened V by 5 bases and J by 1 base, and 3 bases separated the two germline ends. The germline V gene encodes CDR1 SGHTA and CDR2 FQGNSA. The variable domain in full, with the rest retrieved from reference TRBV7-2 and TRBJ2-1, is GAGVSQSPSNKVTEKGKDVELRCDPISGHTALYWYRQSLGQGLEFLIYFQGNSAPDKSGLPSDRFSAERTGGSVSTLTIQRTQQEDSAVYLCASSLSYNEQFFGPGTRLTVL.

J is TRBJ2-1 and V is TRBV7-9; the D is unclear. CDR1 and CDR2 (germline): SEHNR, FQNEAQ (reference sequence). There are 10 residues in the CDR3. Trimming removed 5 bases at V and 9 bases at J, with 5 bases between. CDR3 region: CASSPGEQFF. The CDR3 region has the DNA TGTGCCAGCAGCCCCGGTGAGCAGTTCTTC.

This clone was counted many times. In DNA, the CDR3 is TGCAGCGTTGAAGATCGGGCTAGCGGGAGGTACGAGCAGTACTTC. Amino acid sequence: CSVEDRASGRYEQYF. The J gene is TRBJ2-7, the V gene TRBV29-1, with 11 bases that match TRBD2. The CDR3 has 15 amino acids. J lost 4 bases, V lost 0 bases, and 5 bases had no gene match. Germline CDR1 is SQVTM and CDR2 is ANQGSEA.

The chain couples TRBV30 to TRBJ1-1; no definite D call. The CDR3 is made up of 14 amino acids. Trimming removed 2 bases at V and 6 bases at J, with 16 bases between. Germline V gene data show CDR1 as GTSNPN and CDR2 as SVGIG (reference sequence). Here the CDR3 reads CAWSYGREGAEAFF. The DNA of the CDR3 is TGTGCCTGGAGTTATGGGCGGGAGGGCGCTGAAGCTTTCTTT.

In this sample, this clone turned up a few times. V usage is TRBV4-3 and J usage is TRBJ2-3, with D possibly being TRBD2 (6 bases). Germline assignment: CDR1 LGHNA and CDR2 YSLEER. V was pared by 0 bases and J by 4 bases, with 17 bases between. CDR3 length equals 17 residues. Written as DNA, the CDR3 is TGCGCCAGCAGCCAAGATGGAGGGCGCGGCTGGCCAGATACGCAGTATTTT. It translates to CASSQDGGRGWPDTQYF.

This clone was found a few times. The chain has TRBV21-1 and TRBJ1-5; no check of the table's D call, TRBD1, against the DNA was made. TRBV21-1 is described as a pseudogene. The CDR3 runs 19 residues. CDR3 protein: CASSKYRPGAGVSNQPQHF. DNA for the CDR3: TGTGCCAGCAGCAAATATCGGCCAGGGGCAGGTGTGAGCAATCAGCCCCAGCATTTT.

This clone was picked up a small number of times. The genes are TRBV5-1 and TRBJ2-3; TRBD2 agrees at 13 bases. This CDR3 spans 15 amino acids. CDR1 and CDR2 from the germline V gene are SGHRS and YFSETQ. Germline trimming cut 4 bases from V and 5 bases from J; bases unmatched to any gene: 4. This CDR3 is CASSRGLAGIDTQYF. CDR3 in DNA: TGCGCCAGCAGCCGGGGACTAGCGGGAATAGATACGCAGTATTTT.

This clone was seen more than once but under ten times. Other DNA sequences in this sample translate to the same CDR3. The V call is TRBV11-2, the J call TRBJ2-3; no firm D call. Per the germline V gene, CDR1 is SGHAT and CDR2 is FQNNGV. The CDR3 totals 11 residues. Trimming cost V 5 bases and J 2 bases, with 2 bases left between them. The chain's CDR3 is CASSLTDTQYF. The CDR3 DNA is TGTGCCAGCAGCCTCACAGATACGCAGTATTTT. Full variable domain (missing parts from reference TRBV11-2 and TRBJ2-3): EAGVAQSPRYKIIEKRQSVAFWCNPISGHATLYWYQQILGQGPKLLIQFQNNGVVDDSQLPKDRFSAERLKGVDSTLKIQPAKLEDSAVYLCASSLTDTQYFGPGTRLTVL.

This chain uses TRBV6-5 with TRBJ2-2, with 8 bases that match TRBD1. V shed 8 bases and J 3 bases; nucleotides not matched to a gene: 5. CDR1 and CDR2 from the germline V gene are MNHEY and SVGAGI. This CDR3 has 14 amino acids. The CDR3 here is CASSDRAYTGELFF. Written as DNA, the CDR3 is TGTGCCAGCTCGGACAGGGCCTACACCGGGGAGCTGTTTTTT.

This rearrangement joins TRBV5-1 to TRBJ1-5; TRBD1 is a possible D gene (5 bases). The CDR3 runs 14 residues. Deletions cut 3 bases from V and 3 bases from J, with 10 bases between. CDR1 and CDR2 from the germline V gene are SGHRS and YFSETQ. The CDR3, as DNA: TGCGCCAGCAGCTCGGGGGAGTCCAATCAGCCCCAGCATTTT. This codes for CASSSGESNQPQHF.

This clone was counted only a few times. The rearrangement joins TRBV7-2 to TRBJ2-1; 9 bases match TRBD1. Germline values: CDR1 SGHTA, CDR2 FQGNSA. The CDR3 consists of 12 residues. The CDR3 nucleotides read TGTGTACAGGGGGCAAGGAGCCATGAGCAGTTCTTC. Translating it yields CVQGARSHEQFF. The variable domain in full, completed from reference TRBV7-2 and TRBJ2-1, reads GAGVSQSPSNKVTEKGKDVELRCDPISGHTALYWYRQSLGQGLEFLIYFQGNSAPDKSGLPSDRFSAERTGGSVSTLTIQRTQQEDSAVYLCVQGARSHEQFFGPGTRLTVL.

This sequence joins TRBV9 and TRBJ1-2; TRBD1 aligns across 7 bases. The CDR3 is 16 amino acids. After removal of 0 bases from V and 8 bases from J, the junction contained 13 bases not matched to a gene. The germline CDR1 and CDR2 sequences are SGDLS and YYNGEE. CDR3 loop: CASSVARKGRDSGYTF. CDR3 sequence (DNA): TGTGCCAGCAGCGTAGCAAGAAAAGGAAGGGACAGCGGCTACACCTTC.

V gene TRBV5-5 combines with J gene TRBJ2-7; TRBD1 aligns across 9 bases. The CDR3 is 15 amino acids. Germline lookup yields CDR1 SGHKS and CDR2 YYEKEE (reference sequence). After removal of 3 bases from V and 0 bases from J, the junction contained 4 bases not matched to a gene. CDR3 sequence (DNA): TGTGCCAGCAGCTCCGGGACAGGGAGCTCCTACGAGCAGTACGTC. It yields the protein CASSSGTGSSYEQYV.

This clone was counted between two and nine times. The chain is built from TRBV6-5 and TRBJ2-1; TRBD1 matches 8 bases. V lost 5 bases, J lost 8 bases, and 11 bases stayed unmatched. CDR3 length equals 15 residues. From germline, CDR1 is MNHEY and CDR2 SVGAGI. CDR3 DNA sequence: TGTGCCAGCAGTAAACCCGGGACAGGTGGCGATGAGCAGTTCTTC. It encodes CASSKPGTGGDEQFF.

The chain is built from TRBV28 and TRBJ1-2, with 8 bases aligning to TRBD1. The CDR3 consists of 14 residues. The germline V gene has CDR1 MDHEN and CDR2 SYDVKM. The V gene end was trimmed by 6 bases and the J gene end by 4 bases; junction bases not matched to a gene: 7. In DNA, the CDR3 is TGTGCCAGCAGGGACGGACAGGGTTCCTATGGCTACACCTTC. The encoded protein is CASRDGQGSYGYTF.

This clone appeared a few times. The genes are TRBV21-1 and TRBJ2-3; the table's D call TRBD1 went unverified against the DNA. TRBV21-1 is classified as a pseudogene. The CDR3 contains 16 residues. The CDR3 coding sequence is TGTGCCAGGGGACCGGGACAGTTTTCTAGCACAGATACGCAGTATTTT. It is translated as CARGPGQFSSTDTQYF.

V gene TRBV7-2 combines with J gene TRBJ2-1, with 14 bases matching TRBD2. Germline V gene sequence: CDR1 SGHTA, CDR2 FQGNSA. This CDR3 has 16 residues. V was clipped by 7 bases and J by 6 bases; unmatched bases: 8. The CDR3 DNA is TGTGCCAGCAACCGGGCGGGGACTAGCGGGAGCAATGAGCAGTTCTTC. Protein product: CASNRAGTSGSNEQFF. Filled out from reference TRBV7-2 and TRBJ2-1, the complete variable domain reads GAGVSQSPSNKVTEKGKDVELRCDPISGHTALYWYRQSLGQGLEFLIYFQGNSAPDKSGLPSDRFSAERTGGSVSTLTIQRTQQEDSAVYLCASNRAGTSGSNEQFFGPGTRLTVL.

The chain employs TRBV5-1 and TRBJ2-1; TRBD2 matches 11 bases. This CDR3 contains 15 residues. Trimming removed 4 bases from V and 10 bases from J; junction bases left unmatched: 10. CDR1 is SGHRS and CDR2 is YFSETQ in the germline V gene. The CDR3 is CASSPPTSGSSEQFF. CDR3 DNA: TGCGCCAGCAGCCCCCCCACTAGCGGGAGTTCCGAGCAGTTCTTC.

This clone appeared a few times. The chain employs TRBV6-6 and TRBJ2-1; D might be TRBD2 (5 bases). CDR3 size: 11 residues. V shed 7 bases and J shed 6 bases, with 7 bases lying between them. Germline CDR1 MNHNY, CDR2 SVGAGI (reference sequence). CDR3 sequence: CASNEGNEQFF. The CDR3 nucleotides are TGTGCCAGCAACGAGGGCAATGAGCAGTTCTTC.

This clone came up a few times. V and J are TRBV19 and TRBJ2-2, with TRBD2 identical over 15 bases. CDR3 length equals 18 residues. Trimming at V came to 4 bases and at J to 6 bases, leaving 9 bases not matched to a gene. Germline CDR1 and CDR2: LNHDA and SQIVND (reference sequence). The CDR3 protein is CASSTGLAGGVLAGELFF. CDR3 in DNA: TGTGCCAGTAGTACGGGACTAGCGGGAGGAGTTTTGGCCGGGGAGCTGTTTTTT.